This T cell receptor beta chain emerged from a study of blood T cell repertoires in COVID-19. Overall study: T cells, B-cell-depleted T cells, or PBMCs supplied cDNA or gDNA.

The CDR3 totals 14 residues. Germline V CDR1 and CDR2: SGHDT, YYEEEE. Trimming cost V 0 bases and J 0 bases, with 7 bases left between them. Here immunoSEQ multiplex PCR was the method, and the copy in TCRdb shows in-frame clones only, minus some. Here the sample spans hundreds of thousands of clones, 85% being singletons. The sequencing sample was made of peripheral blood. The clonotype originates from a young woman with acute or convalescent COVID-19. This chain joins TRBV5-6 and TRBJ2-7; D ambiguous. The CDR3 is CASSLDSSSYEQYF. The CDR3 DNA is TGTGCCAGCAGCTTGGACAGTAGCTCCTACGAGCAGTACTTC.